This TCR beta chain was captured by sequencing in a study of blood T cell repertoires in COVID-19 (dated by TCRdb to 2020 to 2021). Broadly, across the study: Samples from collaborators originated in the United States, Italy and Spain and spanned both the acute and convalescent phases of COVID-19. The material from the prospective study consisted of cDNA or gDNA derived from T cells, B-cell-depleted T cells, or PBMCs. The dataset comprised deeply sampled blood TCRbeta repertoires from subjects exposed to, actively infected with, or recovered from COVID-19. The repertoires were made available in a free public database intended to serve as a resource for research on the immune response to SARS-CoV-2. Samples were obtained from the ongoing ImmuneRACE study (first 160 participants) and from 1,200 or so subjects provided by 6 global collaborators. Sample metadata almost always included a de-identified subject ID, COVID-19 status, age in years and sex. HLA class I and class II types, where available, came from metadata supplied by the sample provider rather than from assay-based typing.

Participants in the prospective study were enrolled through a virtual design, were aged about 18 to 100 years, and lived in roughly 25 United States geographic areas. Cohort assignment in the prospective study relied on participant-reported clinical history from a screening survey and a study questionnaire. Recovered participants in ImmuneRACE Cohort 3 were defined as having two consecutive negative NP/OP PCR tests, clearance from a healthcare professional, or resolution of symptoms. Each participant in the prospective study had whole blood, serum and a nasopharyngeal or oropharyngeal swab collected by mobile phlebotomists. Participants in the prospective study had the option to provide additional blood draws and questionnaires over a roughly 2-month period. Before DNA extraction, prospective study blood samples were shipped either frozen or at room temperature. There are 14 amino acids in the CDR3, from cysteine to phenylalanine inclusive. Only CDR3 DNA remains: 42 bases, in frame from the first base. Sequences MNHEY (CDR1) and SVGAGI (CDR2) are obtained from the germline V gene. V was cut back by 5 bases and J by 0 bases, leaving a gap of 8 bases between them.

Overall study outcomes, separate from this receptor: How much clinical and demographic metadata was included differed by source and by participant, and the metadata was provided uncurated.

TCRbeta CDR3 regions were amplified from genomic DNA using the immunoSEQ Assay, a bias-controlled multiplex PCR. In the authors' own workflow: The number of nucleated cells in each sample was estimated from the amplification of reference gene primers within the assay. To quantify the absolute abundance of each unique TCRbeta CDR3 rearrangement, sequence reads were collapsed and filtered. Productive Simpson clonality was computed per sample as the square root of Simpson's diversity index over productive rearrangements. TCRdb took this table from immuneACCESS and kept in-frame rearrangements with V and J called. Such tables lack part of the clones; where checked against another copy, unresolved V genes explain under half of the gap, and the rest is unexplained. V, J and clone size reflect that table, while D and trimming were determined from the DNA. The sample records about 270,000 clones, 70% to 90% of which are singletons. Roughly 16% of the sample is taken by the ten largest.

A remark on this clone: The target of this receptor is not known. Qualities for individual bases were not recorded, and no much larger clone is one base off.

The receptor chain draws on TRBV6-5 and TRBJ2-1; no D gene can be assigned with confidence. This sequence originates from a man between 18 and 35 years old who had recovered from COVID-19. The sample taken for sequencing was PBMCs or T cells enriched from blood (not recorded which). The CDR3 in this case is CASSTIPSYNEQFF. The sequenced DNA: TGTGCCAGCAGTACTATCCCCTCCTACAATGAGCAGTTCTTC.